Here is one T cell receptor beta chain with its context. Its antigen remains unidentified. The sample originates from a study of cytomegalovirus exposure and HLA in healthy donors (dated by TCRdb to about 2017). Regarding the study in general: According to an earlier analysis of a few hundred of the donors, 150 million to 200 million T cells yielded 90 million to 140 million unique TCR beta sequences and 276 Gb of sequence data. An early release that covered about 600 HLA-typed donors contained approximately 300 gigabases of sequencing data and about 84 million unique TCR sequences. Of the 350 to 400 genotyped donors, about 84% fell in the genetic ancestry cluster associated with self-reported Caucasian donors. The study aimed to test whether cataloging public T cell receptors could reveal signatures of past pathogen exposure. The study profiled the T cell repertoires of about 720 subjects by immunosequencing and related them to cytomegalovirus serostatus. A separate validation cohort of roughly 110 different subjects was used in addition to the approximately 670-subject first cohort. To predict cytomegalovirus infection status, the study combined high-throughput TCR immunosequencing, statistical association of individual TCRs with disease status, and machine learning. In a later analysis, previously published TCR beta repertoires from 500 to 750 donors were re-analyzed and high-resolution HLA genotyping was added so that TCR occurrence patterns could be studied. Rather than using new phenotypic data, the later analysis identified candidate immune exposures from TCR beta sequences and from how often those sequences occurred across donors. An earlier analysis of 587 of the donors used high-throughput TCR beta sequencing to judge whether each TCR beta V gene segment behaved as functional or pseudogenic. Donor age, sex, ethnicity and CMV serostatus were compiled together with the repertoire data. In a later genetic analysis, genome-wide SNP genotypes for about 55% of the roughly 700 donors were used, and that subset was treated as a discovery cohort. Every repertoire in the discovery cohort had been generated on one and the same sequencing platform. HLA typing covered class I and class II loci at four-digit resolution. Typing coverage differed by locus: A, B, C, DRB1 and DQB1 were typed in about 620-630 donors, DQA1 in about 510, DPA1 in 606, and DPB1 in approximately 450. Because of strong linkage in the cohort, roughly five DR-DQ haplotypes were treated as single units for association and clustering. Among about 390 genotyped donors of the cohort, an average of roughly 240,000 unique TCR beta nucleotide sequences were sequenced per donor, around 20% of them non-productive.

The receptor library was made with the immunoSEQ multiplex PCR assay. For the multiplex PCR, a mixture combining 60 forward primers for TCR Vbeta segments and 13 reverse primers for TCR Jbeta segments was used. A multiplex PCR assay on genomic DNA amplified the CDR3 region of rearranged TCR beta genes. On the Illumina HiSeq System, the amplified TCR beta libraries were sequenced as 87-base-pair reads. Per the original workflow: A later analysis counted 65 million to 90 million unique TCR beta chains across the 700 or so repertoires, and about 10 million of these chains were shared by at least two donors. To remove PCR and sequencing errors, raw reads were error-corrected and collapsed into unique sequences using a nearest-neighbor algorithm that merged closely related sequences. CDR3 sequences were aligned to IMGT reference sequences to assign V, D and J gene segments. Each retained sequence needed at least a six-nucleotide match to both a V gene segment and a J gene segment. Rearrangements were called productive when the CDR3 lacked stop codons and stayed in frame with V and J; all others were non-productive. CDR3 was defined according to IMGT convention as the region running from the second conserved V-encoded cysteine to the conserved J-encoded phenylalanine. The earlier analysis of about 570 of the donors excluded any sequence lacking an unambiguous match to a single V gene segment. An earlier analysis of a few hundred of the donors called V segments functional above 56.7% productive rearrangements and segregating when the between-donor standard deviation exceeded 5%. A statistical classification framework was built to diagnose cytomegalovirus status from the catalog of TCR beta chain sequences. A later analysis assigned V and J genes by comparing TCR nucleotide sequences with IMGT/GENE-DB human TR gene sequences. The TCRdist pipeline was used in a later analysis to assign CDR3 sequences and most-parsimonious VDJ recombination scenarios. In a later analysis, every TCR beta chain was defined by the combination of its CDR3 amino acid sequence and its V-gene family, and reads without a unique V-gene family were dropped. A later analysis removed over 500 highly shared, low-generation-probability nucleotide sequences to deal with suspected cross-contamination and a sequencing artifact. In a later analysis, a clonal expansion index was calculated for each public chain from normalized within-repertoire ranks of inferred template counts. In a later analysis, generation probabilities were computed with a VDJ recombination model fitted to out-of-frame rearrangements, and the resulting probabilities were checked against IGoR. In a later analysis, TCR-TCR, TCR-HLA and TCR-CMV co-occurrence was scored with hypergeometric tests, and a repertoire-size bias correction was applied to TCR pairs. False discovery rates were estimated in a later analysis by permuting HLA or CMV assignments 20 times. A later analysis grouped co-occurring TCRs with DBSCAN, adding TCRdist sequence similarity when clustering within HLA-allele-positive subsets. Repertoires with fewer than 30,000 or more than 120,000 public chains, plus five repertoires with anomalous nucleotide sharing, were excluded from co-occurrence clustering. In TCRdb, the immuneACCESS table is reduced to in-frame sequences with V and J assigned. These tables do not hold every clone; where another copy was compared, an unresolved V gene accounts for under half, and the others remain unexplained. D and trimming come from the DNA, and the V and J calls and clone size come from that table. The table for this sample shows roughly 120,000 clones. Clones ranked in the top ten supply about 2.2% of the sample.

In total, over 600 healthy bone marrow donors made up the cohort. Cohort members were all nominally healthy when sampled, although unrecorded immune exposures were likely present. The donor was CMV seronegative and was included in the group of approximately 350 seronegative cohort members. Each donor provided a peripheral blood sample, and peripheral blood mononuclear cells were used for TCR beta sequencing. Genomic DNA extraction from the blood cell samples was performed with the Qiagen DNeasy Blood Extraction Kit. On the study overall, not on this receptor specifically: Sequencing depth was assumed to be roughly uniform across donors in the presence/absence analyses, though that assumption may not hold. Three of the identified cytomegalovirus-associated TCR beta chains were confirmed in vitro to be specific for cytomegalovirus antigens. A later analysis reported that several top co-occurrence clusters appeared linked to parvovirus B19, influenza, CMV and Epstein-Barr virus. In the study, 164 TCR beta chains were listed as associated with cytomegalovirus. The authors suggested that the approach could potentially be extended to other disease states and immunological phenotypes. In an earlier analysis of around 600 of the donors, most TCR beta V segments appeared in productive rearrangements about 87% or about 30% of the time, broadly matching IMGT annotations. CMV serostatus was the only immune exposure information available for the cohort. A further reported finding was that TCR beta sequences accurately predicted the HLA-A and HLA-B alleles for most subjects in the first cohort. A group of highly shared sequence variants was considered likely to be a technical artifact of the sequencing pipeline. In a later analysis, most CMV-associated TCR beta chains were found to appear HLA-restricted, with HLA associations seemingly driven largely by CMV exposure. Strong co-occurrence of HLA alleles, especially DR and DQ, made assigning TCR associations to individual alleles difficult. In both the original and validation cohorts, the classifier was reported to diagnose cytomegalovirus status with high specificity and sensitivity. According to a later analysis, TCR association rates differed among HLA loci, with DRB1 alleles showing the most associated TCRs and HLA-C alleles showing the fewest. A later genetic analysis reported fewer N-insertions in productive TCRs among donors in an Asian-associated ancestry cluster than the roughly 700-donor mean. In a later analysis, HLA-associated TCR beta chains showed more clonal expansion and lower generation probabilities than non-associated chains that were equally common. Some IMGT-functional V segments, including TRBV6-2 and TRBV6-3, could not be distinguished by the 87-base-pair reads and were therefore excluded. A later analysis associated about 18,000 TCR beta sequences with specific HLA alleles at a false discovery rate of 0.05. This cohort had only TCR beta chains sequenced, and the lack of alpha or paired-chain data limited which features could be detected. Linkage disequilibrium might explain the correlated functional status among segregating V segments, but an unknown experimental factor could not be excluded. Because counts were too low, about 18 rarely observed V segments, including chromosome 9 orphons, were excluded from the earlier analysis of under 650 of the donors. Most TCR sequences were observed very rarely across donors, whereas some public TCRs were present in many individuals. Because some donors lacked HLA typing at each locus, the association tests relied only on the typed subset. A later genetic analysis associated a missense DCLRE1C variant with V-gene and J-gene trimming of TCR beta chains, and an independent cohort replicated the association.

From the germline V gene (reference sequence), CDR1 is SEHNR and CDR2 is FQNEAQ. The CDR3 starts with the cysteine, ends with the phenylalanine, and has 16 residues. The only DNA kept is the CDR3, 48 bases in frame from the first base. V lost 5 bases and J lost 2 bases, and the count of bases not matched to a germline gene is 8. The chain was built from TRBV7-9 and TRBJ2-7, with TRBD1 matching 11 junction bases. The source of this sequence is a man aged 35-49 years in good health and CMV-seronegative. The source material was PBMCs. DNA sequence: TGTGCCAGCAGCAGAAGGACAGGGGGCCAAACCTACGAGCAGTACTTC. This is translated as CASSRRTGGQTYEQYF.